These 18 T cell receptor beta chains originate from one sample sequenced in a study of shared clonotypes between healthy human individuals. TCRdb's table, derived via immunoSEQ multiplex PCR, lists solely in-frame clones and lacks some. The table includes more than 2 million clones, 85% to 95% detected once. Sequencing was performed on naive CD4+ T cells sorted from blood. The subset: CD45RA+ positively selected. All receptors derive from a man aged 18 to 30 in good health.

The rearrangement links TRBV5-1 to TRBJ2-1, with D perhaps matching TRBD1 (6 bases). Trimming took off 3 bases at V and 10 bases at J, with 11 bases between the two ends. CDR3 length: 12 amino acids. CDR1 SGHRS and CDR2 YFSETQ come from the germline V gene. CDR3 region: CASSSRGGEQFF. The CDR3 DNA reads TGCGCCAGCAGCTCCAGGGGTGGCGAGCAGTTCTTC.

The CDR3 region is CAISGSAGAGTGELFF. The CDR3 DNA reads as TGTGCCATCAGTGGTTCCGCGGGGGCAGGCACCGGGGAGCTGTTTTTT. J is TRBJ2-2 and V is TRBV10-3; weak D call: TRBD2 (7 bases). This CDR3 is built from 16 residues. Germline CDR1 reads ENHRY; CDR2 reads SYGVKD. The V gene lost 4 bases and the J gene lost 4 bases, with 16 bases spanning the gap.

Points on this clone: At the DNA level, this CDR3 is encoded by other sequences in the same sample as well. The chain uses TRBV19 and TRBJ1-5; TRBD1 might be the D (5 bases). The CDR3 loop spans 13 amino acids. The V end was cut by 4 bases, the J end by 5 bases, with 9 bases between. The V gene's germline CDR1 is LNHDA and CDR2 SQIVND (reference sequence). The CDR3 loop is CASSNDRDQPQHF. In DNA, the CDR3 is TGTGCCAGTAGTAATGACAGAGATCAGCCCCAGCATTTT.

Comments on this clone: The same CDR3 also results from other DNA sequences found in this sample. The genes are TRBV29-1 and TRBJ1-2, with 9 bases lining up with TRBD1. After removal of 5 bases from V and 2 bases from J, the junction contained 3 bases not matched to a gene. The length of the CDR3 is 13 residues. Germline assignment: CDR1 SQVTM and CDR2 ANQGSEA. CDR3 residues: CSVWTGANYGYTF. The CDR3 coding sequence is TGCAGCGTTTGGACAGGGGCGAACTATGGCTACACCTTC.

The genes are TRBV5-3 and TRBJ2-1, with a possible D match to TRBD1 (5 bases). TRBV5-3 is reported as an ORF; its role is uncertain. This CDR3 is built from 14 residues. The V end was cut by 3 bases, the J end by 8 bases, with 15 bases between. CDR3 loop: CARSSGPRNHEQFF. The CDR3 coding sequence is TGTGCCAGAAGCTCAGGGCCCCGGAACCATGAGCAGTTCTTC.

J is TRBJ1-1 and V is TRBV29-1, with 9 positions matching TRBD1. J was trimmed by 1 base and V by 6 bases; bases with no gene match: 6. The CDR3 has 14 amino acids. Looked up from germline, CDR1 is SQVTM and CDR2 is ANQGSEA. Written as DNA, the CDR3 is TGCAGCGTCACTCGGACAGGGGAGAACACTGAAGCTTTCTTT. Amino acid sequence: CSVTRTGENTEAFF.

This clone was detected a few times. The chain combines TRBV28 with TRBJ1-2; no clear D. Trimming took 2 bases from V and 3 from J, leaving 13 bases between them. Germline V gives CDR1 MDHEN, CDR2 SYDVKM. The CDR3 runs 15 residues. This CDR3 is CASSLAGLGDYGYTF. The CDR3 nucleotides are TGTGCCAGCAGTTTAGCGGGCTTGGGTGACTATGGCTACACCTTC.

J is TRBJ2-7 and V is TRBV5-1; D remains ambiguous. Trimming removed 0 bases from V and 0 bases from J, with 10 bases in between. Germline lookup yields CDR1 SGHRS and CDR2 YFSETQ. CDR3 size: 15 residues. CDR3 in amino acids: CASSLASQYSYEQYF. In nucleotides, the CDR3 is TGCGCCAGCAGCTTGGCGTCACAATACTCCTACGAGCAGTACTTC. Full variable domain (rest looked up from reference TRBV5-1 and TRBJ2-7): KAGVTQTPRYLIKTRGQQVTLSCSPISGHRSVSWYQQTPGQGLQFLFEYFSETQRNKGNFPGRFSGRQFSNSRSEMNVSTLELGDSALYLCASSLASQYSYEQYFGPGTRLTVT.

V usage is TRBV7-3 and J usage is TRBJ2-3; a possible D gene is TRBD2 (7 bases). This CDR3 is 16 amino acids long. Per the germline V gene, CDR1 is SGHTA and CDR2 is FQGTGA. Trimming took off 2 bases at V and 2 bases at J, with 14 bases between the two ends. The CDR3 loop is CASSLRGGLTTDTQYF. For the CDR3, the DNA is TGTGCCAGCAGCTTACGCGGGGGCCTGACCACAGATACGCAGTATTTT. The variable domain in full, with the rest retrieved from reference TRBV7-3 and TRBJ2-3, is GAGVSQTPSNKVTEKGKYVELRCDPISGHTALYWYRQSLGQGPEFLIYFQGTGAADDSGLPNDRFFAVRPEGSVSTLKIQRTERGDSAVYLCASSLRGGLTTDTQYFGPGTRLTVL.

The chain joins TRBV7-2 to TRBJ2-1; D may be TRBD1 (5 bases). Trimming left V 3 bases short and J 4 bases short, with 13 bases between. This CDR3 is 15 amino acids long. Germline-derived CDR1 and CDR2 are SGHTA and FQGNSA. Here the CDR3 reads CASSFGQGMYNEQFF. As DNA, the CDR3 is TGTGCCAGCAGCTTTGGTCAGGGTATGTACAATGAGCAGTTCTTC.

J is TRBJ1-2 and V is TRBV15, with D unclear. The CDR3 covers 14 residues. The V end lost 1 base, the J end lost 3 bases, and 9 bases lay between the germline ends. Germline CDR1 LNHNV, CDR2 YYDKDF (reference sequence). The CDR3 DNA follows: TGTGCCACCAGCAGAGCTGGGAGCTACTATGGCTACACCTTC. Translated: CATSRAGSYYGYTF.

J is TRBJ2-4 and V is TRBV30; the D gene is possibly TRBD2 (5 bases). The V end lost 0 bases, the J end lost 0 bases, and 21 bases lay between the germline ends. The CDR3 spans 19 residues. Per the germline V gene, CDR1 is GTSNPN and CDR2 is SVGIG (reference sequence). CDR3 nucleotide sequence: TGTGCCTGGAGTGTACTAGGAGCCGGCGGAAAACTAGCCAAAAACATTCAGTACTTC. Its translation: CAWSVLGAGGKLAKNIQYF.

On this clone itself: The sample has other DNA sequences that encode this CDR3 too. The chain joins TRBV6-1 to TRBJ1-5; D unclear. Trimming took off 0 bases at V and 4 bases at J, with 7 bases between the two ends. From germline, CDR1 is MNHNS and CDR2 SASEGT. CDR3 size: 14 residues. CDR3 sequence (DNA): TGTGCCAGCAGTGAAGCGGCCAGAAATCAGCCCCAGCATTTT. Protein: CASSEAARNQPQHF.

The J gene is TRBJ1-1, the V gene TRBV2; no reliable D call. Germline values: CDR1 SNHLY, CDR2 FYNNEI. CDR3 size: 13 residues. V was cut by 7 bases and J by 0 bases, with 9 bases left in between. CDR3 bases: TGTGCCAGCATAGCCCGCATGAACACTGAAGCTTTCTTT. Protein: CASIARMNTEAFF. Full variable domain (remainder filled in from reference TRBV2 and TRBJ1-1): EPEVTQTPSHQVTQMGQEVILRCVPISNHLYFYWYRQILGQKVEFLVSFYNNEISEKSEIFDDQFSVERPDGSNFTLKIRSTKLEDSAMYFCASIARMNTEAFFGQGTRLTVV.

The CDR3 DNA is TGCGCCAGCAGCTTGTCGGGGGCCTTTGCAGATACGCAGTATTTT. Translation: CASSLSGAFADTQYF. V and J are TRBV5-1 and TRBJ2-3; TRBD1 or TRBD2 may be the D gene (6 bases each). The V end lost 1 base, the J end lost 4 bases, and 13 bases lay between the germline ends. Germline V lookup: CDR1 SGHRS, CDR2 YFSETQ. CDR3 length: 15 amino acids.

The chain combines TRBV6-1 with TRBJ2-5; 7 positions agree with TRBD2. Germline trimming cut 6 bases from V and 2 bases from J; bases unmatched to any gene: 9. The CDR3 has 15 residues. Germline V gives CDR1 MNHNS, CDR2 SASEGT. The CDR3 DNA follows: TGTGCCAGCAGCGCCAGGTCTAGCGGACAAGAGACCCAGTACTTC. This codes for CASSARSSGQETQYF.

The V gene is TRBV30, the J gene TRBJ2-1; no definite D call. Per the germline V gene, CDR1 is GTSNPN and CDR2 is SVGIG (reference sequence). CDR3 size: 15 residues. Trimming removed 0 bases from V and 0 bases from J, with 9 bases in between. CDR3 loop: CAWSVGISSYNEQFF. In nucleotides, the CDR3 is TGTGCCTGGAGTGTCGGAATCTCCTCCTACAATGAGCAGTTCTTC.

V is TRBV18 and J is TRBJ2-7; TRBD1 aligns across 10 bases. The CDR3 spans 13 residues. CDR1 is KGHSH, CDR2 LQKENI, per germline. V lost 5 bases to trimming and J lost 8 bases; unmatched junction nucleotides: 6. CDR3 sequence: CASSSGTGEKQYF. The CDR3 DNA reads as TGTGCCAGCTCATCCGGGACAGGGGAAAAGCAGTACTTC.